The text below deals with one T cell receptor (beta chain). Its antigen is unidentified. This CDR3 has 15 residues. CDR1 is MNHEY, CDR2 SMNVEV, per germline (reference sequence). With 4 bases clipped from V and 7 bases from J, the junction kept 8 bases outside the gene matches. The data were taken from a study of PD-1 blockade in classical Hodgkin lymphoma. General study results and limits: Researchers reported that CD4+ TCR diversity, though not CD8+, rose significantly by C4D1. For complete responders, baseline diversity was comparable to that of newly diagnosed patients. Healthy donors reportedly exceeded newly diagnosed patients in baseline TCR diversity.

Regarding time point: cycle 4 day 1 (C4D1), after 5 to 7 weeks of nivolumab. All patients experienced relapse after autologous stem cell transplantation, and brentuximab vedotin exposure was variable. Researchers report purifying CD4+ T cells from thawed PBMCs by magnetic negative selection. Only in-frame clones appear in the TCRdb table, and some are missing; sequencing was by immunoSEQ multiplex PCR. The sample records fewer than 35,000 clones, around nine tenths being singletons. The TCR comes from a human donor with classical Hodgkin lymphoma. The rearrangement uses TRBV27 and TRBJ2-7; TRBD2 matches 12 bases. The sample consisted of CD4+ T cells from blood, taken before the fourth cycle of nivolumab. The CDR3 nucleotides read TGTGCCAGCAGTTCACTAGCGGGAGGTGGAGGGGAGCAGTACTTC. Protein sequence: CASSSLAGGGGEQYF.